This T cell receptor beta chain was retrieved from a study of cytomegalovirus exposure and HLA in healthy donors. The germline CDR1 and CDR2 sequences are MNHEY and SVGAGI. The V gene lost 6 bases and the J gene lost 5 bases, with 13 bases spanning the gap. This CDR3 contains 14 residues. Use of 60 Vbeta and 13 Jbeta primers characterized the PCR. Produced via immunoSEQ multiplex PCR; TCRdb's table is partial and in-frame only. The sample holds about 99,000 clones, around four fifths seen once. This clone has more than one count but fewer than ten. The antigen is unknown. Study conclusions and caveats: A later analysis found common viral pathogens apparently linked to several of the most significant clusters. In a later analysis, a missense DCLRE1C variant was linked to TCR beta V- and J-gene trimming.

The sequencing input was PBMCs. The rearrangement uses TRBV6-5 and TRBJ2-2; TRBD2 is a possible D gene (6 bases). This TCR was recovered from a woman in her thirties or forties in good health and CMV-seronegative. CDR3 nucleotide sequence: TGTGCCAGCAGGCCCCCCCGGGAGACCGGGGAGCTGTTTTTT. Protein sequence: CASRPPRETGELFF.